This paragraph reports one TCR beta chain. Its cognate antigen is unknown. This record comes from a study of shared clonotypes between healthy human individuals. Selected positively for CCR7 and CD45RO-negative, naive CD8 cells excluded terminally differentiated effector memory CD45RA+ cells. The germline CDR1 and CDR2 sequences are SGHVS and FQNEAQ. The CDR3 extends over 14 amino acids. Trimming left V 5 bases short and J 5 bases short, with 13 bases between. Overall study findings and caveats: All-four-donor shared clonotypes had higher generation probabilities than non-shared clonotypes did.

The protocol was immunoSEQ multiplex PCR, while the TCRdb copy is restricted to in-frame clones and leaves out a portion. The sample lists some 2 million clones, less than 95% occurring once. The sequencing input was naive CD8+ T cells sorted from blood. V is TRBV7-8 and J is TRBJ2-1; D gene uncertain. The receptor was derived from a man between 18 and 35 years old in good health. The CDR3 reads CASSPDTADNEQFF. DNA for the CDR3: TGTGCCAGCAGCCCAGACACGGCGGACAATGAGCAGTTCTTC.